This T cell receptor (beta chain) was captured in a study of cytomegalovirus exposure and HLA in healthy donors. General observations from the study: Reports credit the classifier with highly specific, highly sensitive diagnosis of cytomegalovirus status. TCR beta chain V- and J-gene trimming was linked, in a later analysis, to a missense variant in DCLRE1C. TRBV6-2, TRBV6-3 and some other V segments were excluded as indistinguishable. In a later analysis, a genetic analysis reported fewer productive-TCR N-insertions in an Asian-associated ancestry cluster than the cohort average.

Primers for the PCR totalled 60 Vbeta and 13 Jbeta. Using immunoSEQ multiplex PCR, the repertoire was profiled, and TCRdb retains in-frame clones only, with some absent. Found here are approximately 89,000 clones, approximately 56% of them singletons; the top ten hold approximately 5%. V was clipped by 5 bases and J by 6 bases, with 13 bases between them. Germline V CDR1 and CDR2: SGHTA, FQGNSA. This CDR3 spans 13 amino acids. Note on this clone: The target antigen is unknown.

The V and J genes are TRBV7-2 and TRBJ1-1; the D gene is possibly TRBD1 (5 bases). This TCR was recovered from a woman aged 25 to 39 in good health and CMV-seropositive. Sequencing used PBMCs. The CDR3 spells CASSRQGTSEAFF. For the CDR3, the DNA is TGTGCCAGCAGCCGTCAGGGAACCTCTGAAGCTTTCTTT. Full variable domain (rest looked up from reference TRBV7-2 and TRBJ1-1): GAGVSQSPSNKVTEKGKDVELRCDPISGHTALYWYRQSLGQGLEFLIYFQGNSAPDKSGLPSDRFSAERTGGSVSTLTIQRTQQEDSAVYLCASSRQGTSEAFFGQGTRLTVV.